This TCR beta chain emerged from a study of glioma-infiltrating T cells. Trimming shortened V by 5 bases and J by 2 bases, and 10 bases separated the two germline ends. In germline, CDR1 is SNHLY, CDR2 FYNNEI. The CDR3 length is 13 residues. Amplification of TCR alpha and beta CDR3 regions from RNA used iRepertoire nested multiplex PCR. TCRdb re-derived calls from the multiplex PCR reads in MiXCR, one entry per CDR3 protein. The table includes around 99,000 distinct CDR3 sequences, less than 30% detected once. V and J are TRBV2 and TRBJ2-7, with TRBD1 as a possible D gene (6 bases). This sequence was found in a human donor with low-grade glioma or glioblastoma, undergoing nonglioma brain surgery, or in good health (not recorded which). The sample taken for sequencing was glioma tissue, nonneoplastic brain tissue, or PBMCs (not recorded which). The DNA of the CDR3 is TGTGCCAGCAGTTTCTCAGGGGCCTACGAGCAGTACTTC. Protein sequence: CASSFSGAYEQYF.